This T cell receptor (beta chain) stems from a study of blood T cell repertoires in COVID-19. Sequencing used immunoSEQ multiplex PCR; TCRdb keeps in-frame clones, though not all of them. Of 200,000 to 250,000 clones listed, 70% to 90% are singletons. Germline lookup yields CDR1 KGHSH and CDR2 LQKENI. J gave up 4 bases and V 3 bases, and 0 bases lay outside the gene matches. CDR3 length equals 14 residues. While infection was still active, Seattle patients were enrolled and then followed longitudinally. This clone showed up just once. The sample consisted of peripheral blood. The TCR comes from a woman aged 65 to 85 with COVID-19, enrolled during active disease. This rearrangement joins TRBV18 to TRBJ1-1; 12 nucleotides line up with TRBD1. The CDR3 region is CASSPGQGATEAFF. The CDR3 nucleotides are TGTGCCAGCTCACCGGGACAGGGGGCCACTGAAGCTTTCTTT.